Detailed here is one T cell receptor (beta chain). The data were produced by immunoSEQ multiplex PCR, yet TCRdb's version contains in-frame clones alone and is incomplete. The table has 80,000 to 100,000 clones, around 90% seen once. These data belong to a study of control samples from healthy donors and cancer patients. The CDR3 spans 13 residues. The V gene end was trimmed by 7 bases and the J gene end by 10 bases; junction bases not matched to a gene: 7. Germline CDR1 SNHLY, CDR2 FYNNEI. What was sequenced was blood. This sequence was found in a human donor in good health. The donor label of this sample is uncertain. The chain employs TRBV2 and TRBJ1-4, with 9 bases lining up with TRBD1. CDR3: CASNRDRVGKLFF. The CDR3 DNA reads as TGTGCCAGCAACCGGGACAGGGTAGGAAAACTGTTTTTT. The full variable domain, with the rest looked up from reference TRBV2 and TRBJ1-4, is EPEVTQTPSHQVTQMGQEVILRCVPISNHLYFYWYRQILGQKVEFLVSFYNNEISEKSEIFDDQFSVERPDGSNFTLKIRSTKLEDSAMYFCASNRDRVGKLFFGSGTQLSVL.